The clone carrying this TCR beta chain was seen at least ten times. The CDR3 runs 14 residues. J was trimmed by 8 bases and V by 4 bases; bases with no gene match: 12. Germline lookup yields CDR1 SQVTM and CDR2 ANQGSEA. This sample was taken from a study of naive and memory T cell subsets. An equimolar mix of two oligonucleotides served as the beta constant-region primer for TRBC1 and TRBC2. Ligated cDNA was amplified by four rounds of PCR with nested alpha and beta constant-region primers and SP2. TCRdb reanalysed the UMI-ligation and nested PCR reads using MiXCR and keeps one entry per CDR3 protein. The sample has some 82,000 distinct CDR3 sequences, 8% to 9.5% seen once.

This sequence was found in a human donor in good health. This chain connects TRBV29-1 to TRBJ2-7; 9 positions match TRBD2. Sequenced input: naive CD8+ T cells from blood. The CDR3 DNA reads as TGCAGCGTTGGACGTAGCGGGAGTCAGTCTCAGCAGTACTTC. Encoded protein: CSVGRSGSQSQQYF.